The next 24 T cell receptor beta chains were all read from a single sample in a study of cytomegalovirus exposure and HLA in healthy donors. The PCR made use of 60 Vbeta and 13 Jbeta primers. TCRdb keeps only in-frame clones here, not all; method: immunoSEQ multiplex PCR. Seen here are approximately 170,000 clones, 65% to 70% observed once, and the top ten hold 4.5%. Material: PBMCs. Source of these receptors: a young woman in good health and CMV-seropositive.

The rearrangement uses TRBV7-9 and TRBJ2-1; TRBD2 matches at 11 bases. Germline V CDR1 and CDR2: SEHNR, FQNEAQ (reference sequence). This CDR3 is 17 amino acids long. Germline trimming cut 2 bases from V and 4 bases from J; bases unmatched to any gene: 7. As DNA, the CDR3 is TGTGCCAGCAGCTTAACTAGCGGGAGTGGGGTATACAATGAGCAGTTCTTC. The encoded protein is CASSLTSGSGVYNEQFF.

V gene TRBV7-2 combines with J gene TRBJ2-5; D perhaps matches TRBD2 (5 bases). The V end lost 1 base, the J end lost 2 bases, and 17 bases lay between the germline ends. Germline CDR1 is SGHTA and CDR2 is FQGNSA. This CDR3 comprises 17 residues. The CDR3 nucleotides read TGTGCCAGCAGCTTAGACAGTTTTGCAGCGGCTCAAGAGACCCAGTACTTC. Its protein product is CASSLDSFAAAQETQYF.

The chain uses TRBV27 and TRBJ2-1; tentative D call: TRBD2 (6 bases). Between the trimmed V and J ends, which lost 3 bases and 9 bases, there was a span of 18 bases. This CDR3 has 15 residues. Germline V lookup: CDR1 MNHEY, CDR2 SMNVEV (reference sequence). The CDR3 protein is CASSLPGPPGGEQFF. Written as DNA, the CDR3 is TGTGCCAGCAGTTTGCCGGGACCGCCCGGGGGTGAGCAGTTCTTC.

A few counts support this clone. The V gene is TRBV27, the J gene TRBJ2-7; possible D gene TRBD2, 6 bases. The V gene lost 9 bases and the J gene lost 1 base, with 13 bases spanning the gap. Germline CDR1 and CDR2: MNHEY and SMNVEV (reference sequence). CDR3 length: 13 residues. CDR3 nucleotides: TGTGCCAGTTCGCGGGACCCATCCTACGAGCAGTACTTC. Translating it yields CASSRDPSYEQYF.

This clone was observed a single time. This sequence joins TRBV18 and TRBJ1-4, with D maybe TRBD1 (6 bases). The CDR3 length is 13 residues. Trimming left V 10 bases short and J 5 bases short, with 14 bases between. Per the germline V gene, CDR1 is KGHSH and CDR2 is LQKENI. Written as DNA, the CDR3 is TGTGCCACCTCCAGGGGAAAAAATGAAAAACTGTTTTTT. This gives the protein CATSRGKNEKLFF.

V is TRBV7-3 and J is TRBJ2-1; D perhaps matches TRBD1 (7 bases). This CDR3 contains 15 residues. Germline V lookup: CDR1 SGHTA, CDR2 FQGTGA. V was shortened by 3 bases and J by 2 bases, with 11 bases between the two germline ends. The CDR3 DNA is TGTGCCAGCAGCTTCCAGGGGGGAACCTACAATGAGCAGTTCTTC. Its protein is CASSFQGGTYNEQFF.

The chain uses TRBV6-1 and TRBJ2-3; D perhaps matches TRBD2 (5 bases). Germline assignment: CDR1 MNHNS and CDR2 SASEGT. The CDR3 totals 18 residues. Deletions cut 4 bases from V and 2 bases from J, with 22 bases between. The CDR3 sequence is CASSAPRKRERITDTQYF. The CDR3 DNA is TGTGCCAGCAGTGCCCCCCGAAAGAGGGAGAGAATCACAGATACGCAGTATTTT.

The CDR3 coding sequence is TGTGCCAGCTTCAGTCCGCATATTTCACCCCTCCACTTT. This codes for CASFSPHISPLHF. The chain joins TRBV6-9 to TRBJ1-6; D not resolved. Germline values: CDR1 MNHGY, CDR2 SVAAGI. The V and J ends lost 8 bases and 9 bases respectively, with 14 bases between them. This CDR3 spans 13 amino acids.

This chain joins TRBV7-2 and TRBJ1-6, with TRBD1 identical over 10 bases. The CDR3 contains 14 residues. In germline, CDR1 is SGHTA, CDR2 FQGNSA. V lost 5 bases and J lost 12; bases outside the gene matches: 7. CDR3 sequence (DNA): TGTGCCAGCAGCGGCGGGACAGGGGCCAGACCCCTCCACTTT. Its translation: CASSGGTGARPLHF.

V gene TRBV4-2 combines with J gene TRBJ2-1; 9 nucleotides match TRBD2. The CDR3 has 16 amino acids. Germline loops: CDR1 LGHNA, CDR2 YNFKEQ. Trimming took 4 bases from V and 7 from J; bases not matched to a gene: 11. CDR3 DNA sequence: TGTGCCAGCAGCCCCTTAGCGGGAGAGAGGGGGAATGAGCAGTTCTTC. Protein: CASSPLAGERGNEQFF.

The CDR3 is CASSLSGYEQYF. As DNA, the CDR3 is TGTGCCAGCAGCTTGTCGGGGTACGAGCAGTACTTC. The chain combines TRBV5-4 with TRBJ2-7; TRBD2 is a possible D gene (5 bases). V shed 1 base and J shed 4 bases, with 6 bases lying between them. The germline CDR1 and CDR2 sequences are SGHNT and YYREEE (reference sequence). The CDR3 runs 12 residues.

This clone was recorded a few times. The chain has TRBV5-4 and TRBJ2-7; 7 bases are a match to TRBD1. V lost 4 bases and J lost 0; bases outside the gene matches: 4. The CDR3 loop spans 14 amino acids. Germline V gives CDR1 SGHNT, CDR2 YYREEE (reference sequence). The CDR3 loop is CASSPGQSSYEQYF. CDR3 bases: TGTGCCAGCAGCCCGGGACAGAGCTCCTACGAGCAGTACTTC.

CDR3 DNA: TGTGCCAGCAGACCCACAGGGGAATCTGGGGAAAAACTGTTTTTT. Translation gives CASRPTGESGEKLFF. The J gene is TRBJ1-4, the V gene TRBV27, with 7 positions matching TRBD1. The CDR3 is 15 amino acids. V lost 6 bases to trimming and J lost 8 bases; unmatched junction nucleotides: 12. The germline V gene encodes CDR1 MNHEY and CDR2 SMNVEV (reference sequence). The whole variable domain, remainder taken from reference TRBV27 and TRBJ1-4, is EAQVTQNPRYLITVTGKKLTVTCSQNMNHEYMSWYRQDPGLGLRQIYYSMNVEVTDKGDVPEGYKVSRKEKRNFPLILESPSPNQTSLYFCASRPTGESGEKLFFGSGTQLSVL.

This clone has only a few counts. The chain uses TRBV4-2 and TRBJ1-1, with a tentative D call TRBD1 (5 bases). Germline V gives CDR1 LGHNA, CDR2 YNFKEQ. This CDR3 has 18 amino acids. V was cut by 1 base and J by 0 bases, with 18 bases left in between. CDR3 sequence (DNA): TGTGCCAGCAGCCAAGTAGGCGGAACAGGACCCATGAACACTGAAGCTTTCTTT. This translates into CASSQVGGTGPMNTEAFF.

This clone appeared a few times. The chain recombines TRBV5-6 with TRBJ2-7, with 8 bases matching TRBD1. The CDR3 runs to 12 residues. V was pared by 4 bases and J by 9 bases, with 6 bases of the junction left unmatched. Looked up from germline, CDR1 is SGHDT and CDR2 is YYEEEE. The CDR3 loop reads CASSPGQGGQYF. The CDR3, as DNA: TGTGCCAGCAGCCCTGGACAGGGAGGGCAGTACTTC.

As for this clone: The conserved final phenylalanine or tryptophan is absent from the CDR3, which likely points to a read error. V and J are TRBV29-1 and TRBJ1-1; D uncertain. Deletions cut 7 bases from V and 2 bases from J, with 11 bases between. This CDR3 comprises 12 residues. Per the germline V gene, CDR1 is SQVTM and CDR2 is ANQGSEA. As DNA, the CDR3 is TGCAGCGGAAGGGAGTACAACACTGAAGCTTTCCTT. Translating it yields CSGREYNTEAFL.

The genes are TRBV27 and TRBJ1-2, with 9 bases aligning to TRBD1. Germline V CDR1 and CDR2: MNHEY, SMNVEV (reference sequence). V shed 10 bases, J shed 0 bases, and the junction held 15 bases outside the gene matches. The CDR3 loop spans 17 amino acids. CDR3 bases: TGTGCCACGAAGTGGGCGGGACAGGGACTCTCTAACTATGGCTACACCTTC. Protein product: CATKWAGQGLSNYGYTF.

In its sample, this clone was seen a few times. The rearrangement uses TRBV5-1 and TRBJ1-1, with D perhaps TRBD1 (5 bases). In germline, CDR1 is SGHRS, CDR2 YFSETQ. V lost 4 bases and J 5 bases, leaving 15 bases between the germline ends. The CDR3 spans 14 residues. The CDR3 nucleotides read TGCGCCAGCAGCCCGGTCCAGGGAAAAACTGAAGCTTTCTTT. This encodes CASSPVQGKTEAFF.

This chain links TRBV4-2 with TRBJ1-1; possible D gene TRBD1, 5 bases. Germline loops: CDR1 LGHNA, CDR2 YNFKEQ. The CDR3 totals 17 residues. The germline V and J ends were trimmed by 1 base and 6 bases, with 21 bases remaining between them. The CDR3: CASSQVGPGGGDPEAFF. The CDR3 nucleotides are TGTGCCAGCAGCCAAGTTGGCCCCGGCGGGGGAGATCCTGAAGCTTTCTTT.

J is TRBJ2-1 and V is TRBV2, with 8 bases lining up with TRBD2. V was pared by 2 bases and J by 1 base, with 4 bases of the junction left unmatched. The CDR3 is made up of 16 amino acids. CDR1 is SNHLY, CDR2 FYNNEI, per germline. The CDR3 is CASSELGLESYNEQFF. The CDR3, as DNA: TGTGCCAGCAGTGAATTGGGACTAGAATCCTACAATGAGCAGTTCTTC.

The CDR3 sequence is CASSSRSQPQHF. The CDR3 nucleotides read TGTGCCAGCAGCTCCCGGAGCCAGCCCCAGCATTTT. The chain employs TRBV6-6 and TRBJ1-5; D call uncertain. The CDR3 is made up of 12 amino acids. V lost 6 bases and J lost 7, with 10 bases in between. Per germline, CDR1 MNHNY and CDR2 SVGAGI (reference sequence).

This chain uses TRBV27 with TRBJ2-7; TRBD2 aligns across 7 bases. Trimming took 6 bases from V and 2 from J; bases not matched to a gene: 7. Germline V CDR1 and CDR2: MNHEY, SMNVEV (reference sequence). This CDR3 is 14 amino acids long. The chain's CDR3 is CASRIAGATYEQYF. DNA for the CDR3: TGTGCCAGCAGAATAGCGGGTGCCACCTACGAGCAGTACTTC.

There are a few counts of this clone. This chain links TRBV9 with TRBJ2-1; possible D gene TRBD2, 6 bases. V was cut by 1 base and J by 0 bases, with 8 bases left in between. The CDR3 sequence is 15 residues long. CDR1 and CDR2 from the germline V gene are SGDLS and YYNGEE. The CDR3 DNA reads TGTGCCAGCAGCGTAAGCGGGTACTCCTACAATGAGCAGTTCTTC. It specifies CASSVSGYSYNEQFF.

The rearrangement links TRBV7-8 to TRBJ1-2; 11 bases map to TRBD1. The V gene's germline CDR1 is SGHVS and CDR2 FQNEAQ. Germline trimming cut 4 bases from V and 7 bases from J; bases unmatched to any gene: 8. CDR3 length: 15 amino acids. CDR3 sequence reads: CASSSRTGGAGGYTF. Here the CDR3 DNA reads TGTGCCAGCAGCTCCAGGACAGGGGGCGCGGGTGGCTACACCTTC.